The rows below give T cell receptor beta chains drawn from one sample of a study of immune cell composition in non-small cell lung cancer. Produced via immunoSEQ multiplex PCR; TCRdb's table is partial and in-frame only. The sample gives over 5,500 clones, roughly 78% of which show up once; less than 9.5% is in the top ten. The sample comprised lung tumor tissue. These receptors originate from a human donor with non-small cell lung cancer. Each CDR3 is given with its conserved first and last residue. A D gene is named only where the DNA matches it firmly. Expanded clones get a size class; other rows say once, few or many, or leave the size out.

v_gene	d_gene	j_gene	len	abundance	CDR3aa	CDR3nt
TRBV5-1	.	TRBJ1-3	14	.	CASSPDSPGNTIYF	TGCGCCAGCAGCCCGGACAGTCCTGGAAACACCATATATTTT
TRBV6-1	.	TRBJ2-1	13	.	CASSGQQVNEQFF	TGTGCCAGCAGCGGACAGCAAGTTAATGAGCAGTTCTTC
TRBV4-1	.	TRBJ1-6	16	.	CASSQDEGVWNSPLHF	TGCGCCAGCAGCCAAGACGAGGGCGTTTGGAATTCACCCCTCCACTTT
TRBV7-9	.	TRBJ2-4	14	.	CASERFEQQNIQYF	TGTGCCAGCGAACGTTTTGAGCAACAAAACATTCAGTACTTC
TRBV5-6	.	TRBJ1-5	15	.	CASSFLGDSNQPQHF	TGTGCCAGCAGCTTTCTCGGGGATAGCAATCAGCCCCAGCATTTT
TRBV9	.	TRBJ2-2	13	.	CASSVGGDGELFF	TGTGCCAGCAGCGTAGGGGGAGACGGGGAGCTGTTTTTT
TRBV4-1	.	TRBJ2-7	15	few	CASSPHGQGSYEQYF	TGCGCCAGCAGCCCGCACGGACAAGGCTCCTACGAGCAGTACTTC
TRBV27	.	TRBJ2-2	13	.	CASQQGRVGELFF	TGTGCCAGCCAACAGGGTAGAGTCGGGGAGCTGTTTTTT
TRBV11-2	TRBD1	TRBJ1-6	16	.	CASSRGQGGLNSPLHF	TGTGCCAGCAGCCGCGGACAGGGGGGCCTTAATTCACCCCTCCACTTT
TRBV12-5	.	TRBJ2-2	11	.	CASGTGGELFF	TGTGCTAGTGGGACTGGCGGGGAGCTGTTTTTT
TRBV7-2	.	TRBJ1-5	16	.	CASSLASRASNQPQHF	TGTGCCAGCAGCTTAGCGTCCAGGGCAAGCAATCAGCCCCAGCATTTT
TRBV7-2	.	TRBJ1-5	14	.	CASSPNLGNQPQHF	TGTGCCAGCAGCCCAAACTTGGGCAATCAGCCCCAGCATTTT
TRBV7-7	.	TRBJ2-2	15	.	CASSLGGLGTGELFF	TGTGCCAGCAGCTTAGGAGGGTTGGGCACCGGGGAGCTGTTTTTT
TRBV7-2	.	TRBJ1-1	14	.	CASSNREVTTEAFF	TGTGCCAGCAGCAACAGGGAAGTGACCACTGAAGCTTTCTTT
TRBV5-1	TRBD2	TRBJ2-5	15	.	CASSLALAVQETQYF	TGCGCCAGCAGCTTGGCACTAGCGGTCCAAGAGACCCAGTACTTC
TRBV6-4	.	TRBJ2-1	15	few	CASSDSGGADDEQFF	TGTGCCAGCAGTGACTCGGGGGGGGCCGACGATGAGCAGTTCTTC